This is a list of T cell receptor beta chains from one sample in a study of blood T cell repertoires in COVID-19. The data were produced by immunoSEQ multiplex PCR, yet TCRdb's version contains in-frame clones alone and is incomplete. Among 100,000 to 120,000 clones listed, approximately 85% were seen once. Sequenced sample: peripheral blood. These receptors were taken from a woman aged 55-75 years with acute or convalescent COVID-19. Both conserved end residues are part of each CDR3. The order of the fields is clone size, V gene, J gene, CDR3 length, D gene, CDR3 protein, CDR3 DNA. The D gene is left open where the match is weak. Size values are once, few and many counts, or a class for expanded clones, and some rows have none.

>.|TRBV4-3|TRBJ2-1|17|TRBD1
CASSQEVGTGFYNEQFF
TGCGCCAGCAGCCAGGAGGTCGGGACAGGATTCTACAATGAGCAGTTCTTC
>.|TRBV5-6|TRBJ2-5|14|TRBD2
CASEAGGPIETQYF
TGTGCCAGTGAAGCGGGGGGGCCGATTGAGACCCAGTACTTC
>.|TRBV5-6|TRBJ2-1|16|TRBD2
CASSSPRTSGYNEQFF
TGTGCCAGCAGCTCCCCTAGGACTAGCGGCTACAATGAGCAGTTCTTC
>few|TRBV4-2|TRBJ2-1|16|TRBD2
CASSQDLSGGYNEQFF
TGTGCCAGCAGCCAAGATTTGAGCGGGGGTTACAATGAGCAGTTCTTC
>once|TRBV27|TRBJ1-2|13|TRBD1
CASSLRTGSGYTF
TGTGCCAGCAGTCTACGGACAGGGAGCGGCTACACCTTC
>.|TRBV7-9|TRBJ1-1|14|.
CASSFLGADTEAFF
TGTGCCAGCAGCTTTCTGGGGGCAGACACTGAAGCTTTCTTT
>.|TRBV3-1/TRBV3-2|TRBJ1-4|16|.
CASSRRQGQGNEKLFF
TGTGCCAGCAGCCGGCGGCAGGGCCAGGGTAATGAAAAACTGTTTTTT
>.|TRBV7-9|TRBJ1-1|14|TRBD1
CASSSRTGSTEAFF
TGTGCCAGCAGCTCCCGGACAGGGTCCACTGAAGCTTTCTTT
>.|TRBV4-1|TRBJ1-1|16|.
CASSQVGGAGNTEAFF
TGCGCCAGCAGCCAAGTGGGGGGAGCCGGGAATACTGAAGCTTTCTTT
>.|TRBV28|TRBJ2-1|16|TRBD1
CASSFAGQGSYNEQFF
TGTGCCAGCAGTTTTGCGGGACAGGGCTCCTACAATGAGCAGTTCTTC
>once|TRBV28|TRBJ1-1|14|.
CASSLFREGTEAFF
TGTGCCAGCAGTTTATTCAGGGAGGGAACTGAAGCTTTCTTT
>.|TRBV24-1|TRBJ2-5|15|TRBD2
CATSTGGARWETQYF
TGTGCCACCTCCACCGGGGGGGCCCGGTGGGAGACCCAGTACTTC
>.|TRBV11-3|TRBJ1-3|15|.
CASSFRSGAGNTIYF
TGTGCCAGCAGCTTCCGATCAGGGGCCGGAAACACCATATATTTT
>.|TRBV3-1/TRBV3-2|TRBJ1-1|16|.
CASSPGSPGVGTEAFF
TGTGCCAGCAGCCCAGGCTCCCCAGGGGTGGGAACTGAAGCTTTCTTT
>.|TRBV3-1/TRBV3-2|TRBJ1-2|13|TRBD1
CASSPPGTEGYTF
TGTGCCAGCAGCCCGCCCGGGACAGAAGGCTACACCTTC
>.|TRBV9|TRBJ1-5|16|TRBD1
CASSPGTADSNQPQHF
TGTGCCAGCAGCCCCGGGACAGCTGATAGCAATCAGCCCCAGCATTTT
>.|TRBV5-6|TRBJ2-4|16|.
CASSPRLLVAKNIQYF
TGTGCCAGCAGCCCCCGACTATTGGTAGCCAAAAACATTCAGTACTTC
>.|TRBV5-1|TRBJ2-5|17|TRBD1
CASSLGTTGGSGETQYF
TGCGCCAGCAGCTTGGGCACCACAGGGGGCTCGGGAGAGACCCAGTACTTC
>.|TRBV29-1|TRBJ2-5|13|.
CSVSLTGSQTQYF
TGCAGCGTTTCCCTCACAGGGTCCCAGACCCAGTACTTC
>.|TRBV14|TRBJ1-5|18|TRBD1
CASSQDLNSGQVYQPQHF
TGTGCCAGCAGCCAAGATTTGAACTCGGGACAGGTCTATCAGCCCCAGCATTTT
>.|TRBV19|TRBJ1-6|13|.
CASSWSTDSPLHF
TGTGCCAGTAGTTGGTCGACAGATTCACCCCTCCACTTT
>.|TRBV6-5|TRBJ2-7|12|.
CASSIPPREQYF
TGTGCCAGCAGTATCCCCCCTAGGGAGCAGTACTTC
>once|TRBV29-1|TRBJ1-2|11|.
CSVAYQGAYTF
TGCAGCGTTGCCTATCAGGGTGCCTACACCTTC
>.|TRBV12-5|TRBJ2-4|15|.
CASGLGGAAKNIQYF
TGTGCTAGTGGTCTAGGGGGGGCAGCCAAAAACATTCAGTACTTC